This T cell receptor beta chain was documented in a study of blood T cells in healthy people across ages. V was trimmed by 3 bases and J by 13 bases, leaving 22 bases between them. The CDR3 has 15 residues. A second about 6 to 12 cycle PCR used barcoded and J-beta primers. Using its own MiXCR run on the 5' RACE reads, TCRdb lists one record per CDR3 protein. Seen here are around 1,700,000 distinct CDR3 sequences, 28% observed once, and the top ten hold roughly 8%. The sample was blood. The TCR comes from a woman aged 25-40 years in good health. This sequence joins TRBV12-3 or TRBV12-4 and TRBJ2-4, with D possibly being TRBD2 (6 bases). This CDR3 is CASSFTGLGNDEQYF. CDR3 in DNA: TGTGCCAGCAGTTTTACGGGACTGGGGAATGATGAGCAGTACTTC.